Presented here are 32 T cell receptor beta chains from one specimen sequenced in a study of blood T cell repertoires in COVID-19. Generated by immunoSEQ multiplex PCR, the TCRdb table keeps only in-frame clones and is missing some. The data hold some 78,000 clones, with less than 90% observed a single time. The source material was peripheral blood. These receptors were collected from a man aged 45-60 years with acute or convalescent COVID-19.

The V and J genes are TRBV28 and TRBJ1-1; D may be TRBD1 (6 bases). Germline V lookup: CDR1 MDHEN, CDR2 SYDVKM. The CDR3 extends over 14 amino acids. The ends were cut back, 6 bases at V and 4 bases at J, with 15 bases in the middle. CDR3 sequence reads: CASSTTGKITEAFF. DNA for the CDR3: TGTGCCAGCAGCACAACAGGGAAGATCACTGAAGCTTTCTTT.

The chain uses TRBV11-2 and TRBJ1-6; 9 nucleotides line up with TRBD1. The CDR3 covers 15 residues. Trimming removed 0 bases from V and 10 bases from J; junction bases left unmatched: 4. In germline, CDR1 is SGHAT, CDR2 FQNNGV. CDR3 amino acids: CASSLEGQGNSPLHF. In DNA, the CDR3 is TGTGCCAGCAGCTTAGAGGGACAGGGAAACTCACCCCTCCACTTT.

The rearrangement uses TRBV2 and TRBJ1-1; D is unclear. The CDR3 extends over 13 amino acids. V dropped 3 bases and J dropped 1 base, with 6 bases sitting between them. Germline assignment: CDR1 SNHLY and CDR2 FYNNEI. The CDR3 DNA reads TGTGCCAGCAGTGAGGGCAGGAACACTGAAGCTTTCTTT. Protein sequence: CASSEGRNTEAFF.

This rearrangement joins TRBV18 to TRBJ1-1; 7 bases fit TRBD1. This CDR3 contains 18 residues. With 0 bases clipped from V and 1 base from J, the junction kept 11 bases outside the gene matches. Looked up from germline, CDR1 is KGHSH and CDR2 is LQKENI. CDR3: CASSPPNRGGGWNTEAFF. DNA of the CDR3: TGTGCCAGCTCACCACCGAACAGGGGCGGTGGGTGGAACACTGAAGCTTTCTTT.

A single count supports this clone. The chain links TRBV4-1 to TRBJ1-5; D remains ambiguous. CDR1 and CDR2 (germline): MGHRA, YSYEKL. V lost 1 base and J lost 0, with 10 bases in between. The CDR3 totals 16 residues. The CDR3 sequence: CASSQAGGVSNQPQHF. In nucleotides, the CDR3 is TGCGCCAGCAGCCAAGCAGGCGGGGTTAGCAATCAGCCCCAGCATTTT.

The chain recombines TRBV13 with TRBJ1-1; D call uncertain. The CDR3 has 13 residues. CDR1 is PRHDT and CDR2 is FYEKMQ in the germline V gene (reference sequence). V dropped 1 base and J dropped 2 bases, with 5 bases sitting between them. CDR3 nucleotides: TGTGCCAGCAGCTTAGATACTAACACTGAAGCTTTCTTT. Its protein product is CASSLDTNTEAFF.

Concerning this clone itself: The sample contains more than one DNA sequence encoding this CDR3. The rearrangement joins TRBV19 to TRBJ2-3; the match to TRBD2 covers 8 bases. Germline V gene sequence: CDR1 LNHDA, CDR2 SQIVND (reference sequence). CDR3 length: 15 amino acids. The J segment lost 1 base and the V segment lost 3 bases, leaving 3 bases of the junction unmatched. DNA for the CDR3: TGTGCCAGTAGTATCCGGCGGGGGGGCACAGATACGCAGTATTTT. Translated, it gives CASSIRRGGTDTQYF.

The rearrangement joins TRBV19 to TRBJ1-1; D remains unclear. V lost 7 bases to trimming and J lost 3 bases, with 15 bases between them. The germline gives CDR1 LNHDA, CDR2 SQIVND (reference sequence). There are 14 residues in the CDR3. In nucleotides, the CDR3 is TGTGCCAGTAAAAGACCCCACGGGGACACTGAAGCTTTCTTT. It is translated as CASKRPHGDTEAFF.

The chain links TRBV6-2 or TRBV6-3 to TRBJ1-6; TRBD1 might be the D (5 bases). Per the germline V gene, CDR1 is MNHEY and CDR2 is SVGEGT. The CDR3 runs 19 residues. V dropped 0 bases and J dropped 8 bases, with 23 bases sitting between them. CDR3 amino acids: CASSYSPHMTQGGDSPLHF. CDR3 sequence (DNA): TGTGCCAGCAGTTACTCACCGCACATGACTCAGGGTGGAGATTCACCCCTCCACTTT.

This rearrangement joins TRBV2 to TRBJ1-1; D is possibly TRBD1 (5 bases). Germline CDR1 SNHLY, CDR2 FYNNEI. The CDR3 covers 13 residues. V lost 4 bases, J lost 1 base, and 7 bases lay in between. The CDR3 loop reads CASSVGGNTEAFF. The CDR3 DNA sequence: TGTGCCAGCAGTGTCGGGGGGAACACTGAAGCTTTCTTT.

This clone is medium-sized. The chain employs TRBV7-6 and TRBJ2-3; 8 positions match TRBD2. The CDR3 contains 17 residues. Trimming cost V 0 bases and J 2 bases; bases outside gene matches: 7. Per the germline V gene, CDR1 is SGHVS and CDR2 is FNYEAQ. CDR3 protein: CASSLATSGESTDTQYF. CDR3 bases: TGTGCCAGCAGCTTAGCCACTAGCGGAGAATCCACAGATACGCAGTATTTT.

Only a few counts were recorded for this clone. This chain connects TRBV28 to TRBJ1-6; a possible D gene is TRBD1 (5 bases). Germline-derived CDR1 and CDR2 are MDHEN and SYDVKM. The CDR3 length is 13 residues. The ends were cut back, 6 bases at V and 7 bases at J, with 10 bases in the middle. The CDR3 sequence is CASRGLRNSPLHF. Here the CDR3 DNA reads TGTGCCAGCAGGGGGCTTAGGAATTCACCCCTCCACTTT.

The rearrangement uses TRBV24-1 and TRBJ2-1; 7 bases are a match to TRBD2. V trimming: 8 bases; J trimming: 8 bases; junction bases outside the gene matches: 8. Germline V gene data show CDR1 as KGHDR and CDR2 as SFDVKD. The CDR3 contains 13 residues. CDR3 bases: TGTGCCACCACCACCCCAGGGAGGGATGAGCAGTTCTTC. This codes for CATTTPGRDEQFF.

The V and J genes are TRBV5-1 and TRBJ1-3; D gene unclear. The CDR3 consists of 13 residues. Germline V CDR1 and CDR2: SGHRS, YFSETQ. Trimming took 4 bases from V and 4 from J, leaving 9 bases between them. The CDR3 spells CASSPTGGNTIYF. Here the CDR3 DNA reads TGCGCCAGCAGCCCCACGGGAGGAAACACCATATATTTT. Complete variable domain (other parts from reference TRBV5-1 and TRBJ1-3): KAGVTQTPRYLIKTRGQQVTLSCSPISGHRSVSWYQQTPGQGLQFLFEYFSETQRNKGNFPGRFSGRQFSNSRSEMNVSTLELGDSALYLCASSPTGGNTIYFGEGSWLTVV.

The chain combines TRBV5-6 with TRBJ2-2, with TRBD1 identical over 7 bases. Germline V gene lookup returns CDR1 SGHDT and CDR2 YYEEEE. This CDR3 region has 16 residues. V lost 3 bases, J lost 3 bases, and 8 bases stayed unmatched. CDR3 sequence: CASSYLGQEDTGELFF. The CDR3 coding sequence is TGTGCCAGCAGCTACCTTGGACAGGAAGACACCGGGGAGCTGTTTTTT.

This clone was observed a handful of times. CDR3: CASRKEATGLRTAEAFF. DNA for the CDR3: TGCGCCAGCAGAAAGGAAGCGACAGGGCTGAGGACTGCTGAAGCTTTCTTT. This chain joins TRBV4-1 and TRBJ1-1; 7 bases are a match to TRBD1. The junction had 19 bases not matched to a gene; V was cut back by 6 bases and J by 6 bases. This CDR3 region has 17 residues. Germline lookup yields CDR1 MGHRA and CDR2 YSYEKL.

The V and J genes are TRBV10-2 and TRBJ2-7, with TRBD2 matching 10 bases. Germline V gene sequence: CDR1 WSHSY, CDR2 SAAADI. J lost 2 bases, V lost 2 bases, and 3 bases had no gene match. This CDR3 region has 15 residues. The CDR3 DNA sequence: TGCGCCAGCAGTGAGAAACTAGCGGGGACCTACGAGCAGTACTTC. This codes for CASSEKLAGTYEQYF.

This clone was observed a single time. The chain recombines TRBV4-3 with TRBJ1-4; no clear D gene. The V end lost 0 bases, the J end lost 3 bases, and 11 bases lay between the germline ends. This CDR3 is built from 16 residues. CDR1 and CDR2 (germline): LGHNA, YSLEER. The CDR3 DNA follows: TGCGCCAGCAGCCAAGATCTATCGCGGTCTAATGAAAAACTGTTTTTT. It encodes CASSQDLSRSNEKLFF.

The table lists this clone with a few counts. The chain couples TRBV18 to TRBJ1-4, with 8 bases aligning to TRBD1. J lost 8 bases, V lost 1 base, and 9 bases had no gene match. Germline loops: CDR1 KGHSH, CDR2 LQKENI. The CDR3 extends over 16 amino acids. Here the CDR3 DNA reads TGTGCCAGCTCACCACGATCCCAGGGGGCCAGGGAAAAACTGTTTTTT. Translation gives CASSPRSQGAREKLFF. Together with reference TRBV18 and TRBJ1-4, the CDR3 gives the full variable domain: NAGVMQNPRHLVRRRGQEARLRCSPMKGHSHVYWYRQLPEEGLKFMVYLQKENIIDESGMPKERFSAEFPKEGPSILRIQQVVRGDSAAYFCASSPRSQGAREKLFFGSGTQLSVL.

V usage is TRBV13 and J usage is TRBJ2-7; D is perhaps TRBD1 (6 bases). Trimming removed 0 bases from V and 4 bases from J, with 13 bases in between. Per the germline V gene, CDR1 is PRHDT and CDR2 is FYEKMQ (reference sequence). CDR3 length: 15 amino acids. The CDR3 is CASSLGQGAPYEQYF. For the CDR3, the DNA is TGTGCCAGCAGCTTAGGACAGGGCGCCCCATACGAGCAGTACTTC.

This clone was detected a few times. The V gene is TRBV2, the J gene TRBJ2-3; 9 bases fit TRBD1. V lost 4 bases, J lost 5 bases, and 10 bases stayed unmatched. This CDR3 spans 16 amino acids. The V gene's germline CDR1 is SNHLY and CDR2 FYNNEI. The CDR3 DNA reads TGTGCCAGCAGTGCCTCTCTGGGACAGGGTAAAGATACGCAGTATTTT. It encodes CASSASLGQGKDTQYF.

The rearrangement joins TRBV12-3 or TRBV12-4 to TRBJ1-2; 8 positions match TRBD1. The CDR3 consists of 13 residues. V trimming: 1 base; J trimming: 7 bases; junction bases outside the gene matches: 2. The CDR3 DNA is TGTGCCAGCAGTTTAGGGACAGGGCTTGGCTACACCTTC. Residues: CASSLGTGLGYTF.

The rearrangement uses TRBV7-2 and TRBJ2-7, with D perhaps matching TRBD1 (5 bases). Deletions cut 5 bases from V and 3 bases from J, with 20 bases between. The CDR3 runs to 16 residues. Germline V gives CDR1 SGHTA, CDR2 FQGNSA. CDR3 residues: CASSLHRDSFLYEQYF. The CDR3 DNA reads TGTGCCAGCAGCCTACACCGAGACAGTTTCCTCTACGAGCAGTACTTC.

The chain couples TRBV24-1 to TRBJ2-7, with 7 bases lining up with TRBD1. The CDR3 extends over 15 amino acids. J gave up 1 base and V 3 bases, and 5 bases lay outside the gene matches. Germline assignment: CDR1 KGHDR and CDR2 SFDVKD. The CDR3 loop is CATSDRDSSSYEQYF. CDR3 bases: TGTGCCACCAGTGATCGGGACAGCAGTTCCTACGAGCAGTACTTC.

The rearrangement joins TRBV7-3 to TRBJ1-3, with 7 bases aligning to TRBD1. The CDR3 runs to 14 residues. V dropped 0 bases and J dropped 4; count of bases not matched to a gene: 0. Germline values: CDR1 SGHTA, CDR2 FQGTGA. The CDR3 DNA reads TGTGCCAGCAGCTTAACGGGACAGGGAAACACCATATATTTT. The encoded protein is CASSLTGQGNTIYF.

The chain has TRBV6-5 and TRBJ2-7; 8 bases are a match to TRBD1. The CDR3 runs to 15 residues. Germline CDR1 and CDR2: MNHEY and SVGAGI. The trim removed 0 bases at V and 2 bases at J, leaving 3 bases unmatched. CDR3 region: CASSYSRQGPYEQYF. Here the CDR3 DNA reads TGTGCCAGCAGTTACTCGAGACAGGGGCCCTACGAGCAGTACTTC.

The chain employs TRBV6-2 or TRBV6-3 and TRBJ1-1; TRBD1 might be the D (6 bases). The V gene's germline CDR1 is MNHEY and CDR2 SVGEGT. Trimming shortened V by 2 bases and J by 6 bases, and 19 bases separated the two germline ends. This CDR3 has 16 amino acids. The CDR3 sequence: CASSYLWGRDKAEAFF. Here the CDR3 DNA reads TGTGCCAGCAGTTACCTATGGGGGCGCGACAAGGCTGAAGCTTTCTTT.

The chain employs TRBV3-1 (or the pseudogene TRBV3-2) and TRBJ2-7, with TRBD2 identical over 7 bases. This CDR3 comprises 15 residues. J was trimmed by 0 bases and V by 6 bases; bases with no gene match: 8. Germline V CDR1 and CDR2: LGHDT, YNNKEL (reference sequence). The CDR3 reads CASSPVTSRSYEQYF. CDR3 DNA: TGTGCCAGCAGTCCCGTGACTAGCCGCTCCTACGAGCAGTACTTC.

This clone has just a few counts. V is TRBV7-3 and J is TRBJ1-2, with D possibly matching TRBD1 (5 bases). Germline assignment: CDR1 SGHTA and CDR2 FQGTGA. CDR3 size: 13 residues. V lost 5 bases and J 6 bases, leaving 13 bases between the germline ends. Here the CDR3 DNA reads TGTGCCAGCAGCCCCGGGGGGTTGAATGGCTACACCTTC. Protein product: CASSPGGLNGYTF. The full variable domain, in which reference TRBV7-3 and TRBJ1-2 provide the parts outside the CDR3, is GAGVSQTPSNKVTEKGKYVELRCDPISGHTALYWYRQSLGQGPEFLIYFQGTGAADDSGLPNDRFFAVRPEGSVSTLKIQRTERGDSAVYLCASSPGGLNGYTFGSGTRLTVV.

The V and J genes are TRBV7-2 and TRBJ1-5; D is unresolved. Trimming stripped 5 bases from V and 5 bases from J, with 13 bases between. CDR3 length: 14 residues. Germline V gene lookup returns CDR1 SGHTA and CDR2 FQGNSA. CDR3 loop: CASSKNSPHQPQHF. DNA for the CDR3: TGTGCCAGCAGCAAAAACTCTCCGCATCAGCCCCAGCATTTT.

The sample holds one count of this clone. The genes are TRBV27 and TRBJ1-2, with D tentatively TRBD1 (5 bases). The CDR3 extends over 17 amino acids. V was shortened by 6 bases and J by 5 bases, with 25 bases between the two germline ends. Germline values: CDR1 MNHEY, CDR2 SMNVEV (reference sequence). Here the CDR3 DNA reads TGTGCCAGCAGCGAACGCTCAATAACGGGGGGATGGTATGGCTACACCTTC. Its translation is CASSERSITGGWYGYTF.

The rearrangement joins TRBV7-2 to TRBJ1-1, with a weak D call TRBD1 (6 bases). The V end lost 7 bases, the J end lost 1 base, and 16 bases lay between the germline ends. CDR1 and CDR2 from the germline V gene are SGHTA and FQGNSA. The CDR3 contains 15 residues. CDR3 in DNA: TGTGCCAGCACCCTAAGGGTAGGGGGGAACACTGAAGCTTTCTTT. This translates into CASTLRVGGNTEAFF.